These T cell receptor beta chains were read from a single sample in a study of OX40 agonist ivuxolimab in advanced cancers. This table comes from immunoSEQ multiplex PCR, and its TCRdb copy is limited to in-frame clones, with some not included. The sample carries roughly 70,000 clones, approximately 90% recorded once. The starting material was CD4+ or CD8+ T cells sorted from blood, obtained in a trial of the OX40 agonist ivuxolimab. These receptors all stem from an adult with an advanced solid tumor such as melanoma, head and neck, liver or kidney cancer. Both conserved end residues are part of each CDR3. A D gene is named only where the DNA matches it firmly. Clone size, where shown, is once, few, many, or a class for clones that have expanded.

d_gene	abundance	v_gene	j_gene	CDR3aa	CDR3nt
-	-	TRBV4-3	TRBJ2-7	CASSQGGGQYEQYF	TGCGCCAGCAGCCAAGGGGGGGGGCAGTACGAGCAGTACTTC
TRBD1	-	TRBV5-6	TRBJ2-7	CASSPGQVYEQYF	TGTGCCAGCAGCCCGGGACAGGTCTACGAGCAGTACTTC
TRBD1	-	TRBV27	TRBJ1-4	CASRFLGQGLNEKLFF	TGTGCCAGCAGATTCTTGGGACAGGGTCTTAATGAAAAACTGTTTTTT
TRBD2	few	TRBV7-9	TRBJ2-7	CASIGLAGGVQYF	TGTGCCAGCATCGGGCTAGCGGGAGGTGTGCAGTACTTC
-	-	TRBV19	TRBJ2-7	CASSIYEGPGYEQYF	TGTGCCAGTAGTATATACGAGGGGCCGGGATACGAGCAGTACTTC
-	-	TRBV6-1	TRBJ2-1	CASKTQGIYNEQFF	TGTGCCAGTAAAACTCAGGGAATTTACAATGAGCAGTTCTTC
-	-	TRBV19	TRBJ1-1	CASSIATRAMNTEAFF	TGTGCCAGTAGTATAGCAACGCGGGCCATGAACACTGAAGCTTTCTTT
TRBD2	-	TRBV7-2	TRBJ2-2	CASSSQLAGAYTGELFF	TGTGCCAGCAGCTCTCAACTAGCGGGGGCCTACACCGGGGAGCTGTTTTTT
TRBD2	-	TRBV27	TRBJ2-2	CASTIAGGPPFGELFF	TGTGCCAGCACGATTGCGGGAGGGCCGCCGTTCGGGGAGCTGTTTTTT
TRBD2	-	TRBV7-6	TRBJ2-3	CASSGLSGRGTDTQYF	TGTGCCAGCAGCGGACTCAGCGGGAGAGGCACAGATACGCAGTATTTT
-	-	TRBV6-5	TRBJ1-1	CASSFVGNPEAFF	TGTGCCAGCAGTTTCGTAGGGAATCCTGAAGCTTTCTTT
-	-	TRBV4-2	TRBJ1-1	CASSPRTSLRTEAFF	TGTGCCAGCAGCCCCCGGACAAGCTTAAGGACTGAAGCTTTCTTT
TRBD1	-	TRBV27	TRBJ2-1	CASSIQQGEKGNEQFF	TGTGCCAGCAGCATCCAGCAGGGGGAGAAGGGCAATGAGCAGTTCTTC
-	-	TRBV19	TRBJ1-1	CASSIGSGGAEAFF	TGTGCCAGTAGTATAGGGTCGGGGGGAGCTGAAGCTTTCTTT
TRBD1	-	TRBV19	TRBJ2-3	CASSPLYTGGSTDTQYF	TGTGCCAGTAGTCCTCTCTATACAGGGGGCAGCACAGATACGCAGTATTTT
-	-	TRBV28	TRBJ2-3	CAASPEGTDTQYF	TGTGCCGCCAGTCCCGAGGGCACAGATACGCAGTATTTT
-	-	TRBV5-1	TRBJ2-2	CASSLVLSQTGELFF	TGCGCCAGCAGCTTGGTTCTCAGTCAAACCGGGGAGCTGTTTTTT
TRBD2	-	TRBV27	TRBJ2-5	CASSLLGLAGGGFQETQYF	TGTGCCAGCAGTTTACTCGGACTAGCGGGGGGCGGTTTTCAAGAGACCCAGTACTTC
TRBD2	-	TRBV4-3	TRBJ2-7	CASSQDLAGVTYEQYF	TGCGCCAGCAGCCAAGATCTAGCGGGGGTTACCTACGAGCAGTACTTC
-	-	TRBV4-3	TRBJ1-2	CASSQDIVSPYGYTF	TGCGCCAGCAGCCAAGATATAGTCTCCCCTTATGGCTACACCTTC
TRBD1	-	TRBV27	TRBJ1-5	CASSYGQGVGQPQHF	TGTGCCAGCAGTTATGGACAGGGGGTGGGCCAGCCCCAGCATTTT
-	-	TRBV7-9	TRBJ2-2	CASSPSGLLTGELFF	TGTGCCAGCAGCCCCTCGGGGCTCCTCACCGGGGAGCTGTTTTTT
-	-	TRBV14	TRBJ2-7	CASSQLRGAPYEQYF	TGTGCCAGCAGCCAACTCCGGGGGGCCCCCTACGAGCAGTACTTC
TRBD1	-	TRBV19	TRBJ2-3	CASSPGQRTDTQYF	TGTGCCAGTAGTCCGGGACAGAGGACAGATACGCAGTATTTT
TRBD1	-	TRBV19	TRBJ1-1	CASSPDRVTSLEAFF	TGTGCCAGTAGTCCTGACAGGGTTACCTCTCTTGAAGCTTTCTTT
-	-	TRBV7-2	TRBJ2-7	CASSLEGRSYEQYF	TGTGCCAGCAGCTTAGAGGGCAGATCCTACGAGCAGTACTTC
-	-	TRBV7-9	TRBJ2-7	CASSLAGAYEQYF	TGTGCCAGCAGCTTAGCGGGGGCCTACGAGCAGTACTTC
-	-	TRBV19	TRBJ1-5	CASREEGYSNQPQHF	TGTGCCAGTAGGGAGGAAGGTTATAGCAATCAGCCCCAGCATTTT
TRBD2	-	TRBV15	TRBJ2-3	CATSMGFSGYTDTQYF	TGTGCCACCAGCATGGGGTTTAGCGGGTACACAGATACGCAGTATTTT